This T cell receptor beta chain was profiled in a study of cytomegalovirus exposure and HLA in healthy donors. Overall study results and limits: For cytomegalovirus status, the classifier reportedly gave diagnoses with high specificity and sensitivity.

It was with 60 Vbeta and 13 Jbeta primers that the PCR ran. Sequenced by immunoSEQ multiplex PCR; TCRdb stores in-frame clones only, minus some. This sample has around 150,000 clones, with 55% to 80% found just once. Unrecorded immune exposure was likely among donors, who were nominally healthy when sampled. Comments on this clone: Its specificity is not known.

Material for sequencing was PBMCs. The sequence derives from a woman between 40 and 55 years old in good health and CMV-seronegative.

CDR3 residues: CASTADWNTEAFF. The CDR3, as DNA: TGTGCCAGTACCGCGGACTGGAACACTGAAGCTTTCTTT. The chain couples TRBV19 to TRBJ1-1; no reliable D call. The germline CDR1 and CDR2 sequences are LNHDA and SQIVND (reference sequence). The V end was cut by 7 bases, the J end by 1 base, with 10 bases between. The CDR3 consists of 13 residues.